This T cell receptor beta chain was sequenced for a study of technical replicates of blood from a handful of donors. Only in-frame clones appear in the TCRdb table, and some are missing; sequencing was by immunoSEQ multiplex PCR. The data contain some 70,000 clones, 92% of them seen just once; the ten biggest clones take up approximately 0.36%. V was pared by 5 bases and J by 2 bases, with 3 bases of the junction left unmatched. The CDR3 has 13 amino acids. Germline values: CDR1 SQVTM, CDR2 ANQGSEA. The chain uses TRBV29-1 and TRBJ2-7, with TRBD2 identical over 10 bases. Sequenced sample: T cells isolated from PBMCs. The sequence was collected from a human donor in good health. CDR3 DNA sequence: TGCAGCGTTCTAGCGGGAGCCGCCTACGAGCAGTACTTC. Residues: CSVLAGAAYEQYF.